This is a list of T cell receptor beta chains from one sample in a study of Ad26.COV2.S vaccination and SARS-CoV-2 variants. TCRdb's table, derived via immunoSEQ multiplex PCR, lists solely in-frame clones and lacks some. Seen here are roughly 680,000 clones, 89% observed once, and the top ten hold approximately 1.5%. The material was peripheral blood, obtained in a trial of Ad26.COV2.S vaccine versus placebo. The source is a person aged 18-65 years who received the Ad26.COV2.S COVID-19 vaccine or a placebo. CDR3s include the opening cysteine and the closing phenylalanine or tryptophan. Each record gives: J gene, V gene, CDR3 protein.

TRBJ1-5	TRBV6-5	CASSYSTPDSNQPQHF
TRBJ1-1	TRBV18	CASSTGMNTEAFF
TRBJ2-1	TRBV11-2	CASSFSGLAGVRAYNEQFF
TRBJ1-6	TRBV6-1	CASSEGHPSSPLHF
TRBJ2-2	TRBV6-1	CASSERPVNTGELFF
TRBJ2-1	TRBV4-3	CASSQGVAGNNEQFF
TRBJ2-7	TRBV10-3	CAISEWPGYEQYF
TRBJ2-7	TRBV7-8	CASSSLFTGEQYF
TRBJ2-7	TRBV5-4	CASSLELGGAGEQYF
TRBJ2-1	TRBV7-8	CASSPGTLNEQFF
TRBJ2-3	TRBV30	CAWTPVVSGFTDTQYF
TRBJ2-1	TRBV5-6	CASSLMGYTPYNEQFF
TRBJ2-4	TRBV29-1	CSVESRLAKNIQYF
TRBJ1-5	TRBV7-2	CASSLVLGPQHF
TRBJ1-5	TRBV15	CATSRDRQGAQPQHF